The 3 T cell receptor beta chains below come from one sample, sequenced in a study of Ad26.COV2.S vaccination and SARS-CoV-2 variants. Documented treatment: some 19 received Ad26.COV2.S at low or high dose, single or two shots; about 5 received placebo; per-sample allocation not given. Repertoires come from day 63 after the first vaccine or placebo injection. Sequencing was performed with immunoSEQ multiplex PCR; in TCRdb, only in-frame clones are kept and a portion is missing. The data hold roughly 510,000 clones, with around nine tenths observed a single time. This specimen was peripheral blood, taken in a trial of Ad26.COV2.S vaccine versus placebo. The receptors stem from a person aged 18-60 years who received the Ad26.COV2.S COVID-19 vaccine or a placebo.

The rearrangement uses TRBV7-2 and TRBJ1-1; perhaps TRBD1 as D (5 bases). The germline gives CDR1 SGHTA, CDR2 FQGNSA. Deletions cut 5 bases from V and 4 bases from J, with 17 bases between. This CDR3 has 15 residues. CDR3 sequence: CASSPGGVGVTEAFF. The CDR3 nucleotides are TGTGCCAGCAGCCCAGGAGGTGTGGGGGTCACTGAAGCTTTCTTT.

The chain recombines TRBV6-5 with TRBJ1-1, with 8 nucleotides matching TRBD1. Trimming cost V 6 bases and J 0 bases; bases outside gene matches: 6. This CDR3 comprises 15 residues. Germline CDR1 reads MNHEY; CDR2 reads SVGAGI. CDR3 coding DNA: TGTGCCAGCAGGTTGGACAGGGCAATGAACACTGAAGCTTTCTTT. Translating gives CASRLDRAMNTEAFF.

On this clone: Other DNA sequences in the same sample also yield this CDR3. V gene TRBV5-1 combines with J gene TRBJ2-6; D unresolved. V was cut by 0 bases and J by 1 base, with 5 bases left in between. This CDR3 has 15 residues. Germline CDR1 is SGHRS and CDR2 is YFSETQ. CDR3: CASSLEGSGANVLTF. The CDR3 DNA reads as TGCGCCAGCAGCTTGGAAGGGTCTGGGGCCAACGTCCTGACTTTC.